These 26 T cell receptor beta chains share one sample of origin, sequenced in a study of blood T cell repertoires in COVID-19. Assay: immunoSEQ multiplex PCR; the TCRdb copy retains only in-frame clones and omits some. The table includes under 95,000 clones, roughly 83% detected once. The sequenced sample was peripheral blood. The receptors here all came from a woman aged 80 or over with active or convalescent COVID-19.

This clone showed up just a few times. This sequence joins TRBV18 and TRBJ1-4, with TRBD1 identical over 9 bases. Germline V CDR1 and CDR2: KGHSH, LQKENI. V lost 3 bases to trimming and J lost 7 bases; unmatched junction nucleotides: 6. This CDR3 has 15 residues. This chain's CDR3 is CASSPTGGLREKLFF. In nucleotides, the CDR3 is TGTGCCAGCTCACCTACAGGGGGCTTGCGTGAAAAACTGTTTTTT.

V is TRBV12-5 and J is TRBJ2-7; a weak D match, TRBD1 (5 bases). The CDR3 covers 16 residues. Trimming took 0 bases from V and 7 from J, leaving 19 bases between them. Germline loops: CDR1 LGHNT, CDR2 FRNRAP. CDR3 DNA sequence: TGTGCTAGTGGTTTGGTACCATTTGGCAGGGCTGGGGAGCAGTACTTC. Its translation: CASGLVPFGRAGEQYF.

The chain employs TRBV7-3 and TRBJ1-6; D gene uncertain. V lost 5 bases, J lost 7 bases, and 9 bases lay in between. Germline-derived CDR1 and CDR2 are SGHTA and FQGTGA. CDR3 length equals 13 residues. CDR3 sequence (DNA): TGTGCCAGCAGCCCCTCCCCGAATTCACCCCTCCACTTT. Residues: CASSPSPNSPLHF. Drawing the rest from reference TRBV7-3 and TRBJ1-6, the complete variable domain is GAGVSQTPSNKVTEKGKYVELRCDPISGHTALYWYRQSLGQGPEFLIYFQGTGAADDSGLPNDRFFAVRPEGSVSTLKIQRTERGDSAVYLCASSPSPNSPLHFGNGTRLTVT.

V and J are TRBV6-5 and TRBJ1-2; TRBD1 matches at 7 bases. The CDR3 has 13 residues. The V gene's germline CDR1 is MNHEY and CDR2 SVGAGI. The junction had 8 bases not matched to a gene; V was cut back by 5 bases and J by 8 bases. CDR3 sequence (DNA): TGTGCCAGCAGTCTTACAGGGGCAGGGGGCTACACCTTC. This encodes CASSLTGAGGYTF.

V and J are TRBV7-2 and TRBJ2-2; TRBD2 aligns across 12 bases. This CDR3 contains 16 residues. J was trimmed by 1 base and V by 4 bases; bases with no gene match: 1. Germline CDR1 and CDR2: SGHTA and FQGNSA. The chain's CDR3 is CASSSTSGGNTGELFF. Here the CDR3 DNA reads TGTGCCAGCAGCTCGACTAGCGGGGGGAACACCGGGGAGCTGTTTTTT.

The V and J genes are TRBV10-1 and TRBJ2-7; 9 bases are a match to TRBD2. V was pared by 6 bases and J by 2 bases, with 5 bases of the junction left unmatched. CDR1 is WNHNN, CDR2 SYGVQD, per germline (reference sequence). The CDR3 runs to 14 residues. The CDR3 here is CASSGAGGTYEQYF. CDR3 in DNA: TGCGCCAGCAGCGGAGCGGGAGGAACCTACGAGCAGTACTTC.

This CDR3 is CASSLRQDSPLHF. Here the CDR3 DNA reads TGTGCCAGCAGCCTACGACAGGATTCACCCCTCCACTTT. The chain couples TRBV7-9 to TRBJ1-6; D might be TRBD1 (6 bases). Trimming removed 5 bases at V and 8 bases at J, with 10 bases between. Germline V gene lookup returns CDR1 SEHNR and CDR2 FQNEAQ (reference sequence). The CDR3 length is 13 residues.

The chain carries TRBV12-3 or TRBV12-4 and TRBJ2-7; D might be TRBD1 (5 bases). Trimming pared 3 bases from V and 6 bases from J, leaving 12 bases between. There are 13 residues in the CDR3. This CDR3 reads CASSLPGPAEQYF. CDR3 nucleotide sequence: TGTGCCAGCAGTTTGCCAGGGCCAGCCGAGCAGTACTTC.

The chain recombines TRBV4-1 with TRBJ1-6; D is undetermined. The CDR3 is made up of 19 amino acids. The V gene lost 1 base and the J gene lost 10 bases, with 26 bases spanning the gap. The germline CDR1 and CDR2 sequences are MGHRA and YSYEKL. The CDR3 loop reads CASSQVAPKMADLLSPLHF. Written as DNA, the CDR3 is TGCGCCAGCAGCCAAGTAGCCCCCAAGATGGCAGACCTTTTATCACCCCTCCACTTT.

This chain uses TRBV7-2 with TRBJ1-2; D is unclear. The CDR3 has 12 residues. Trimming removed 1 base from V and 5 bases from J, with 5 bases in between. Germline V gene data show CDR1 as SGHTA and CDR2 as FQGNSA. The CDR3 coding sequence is TGTGCCAGCAGCTTAGTTCAATATGGCTACACCTTC. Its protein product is CASSLVQYGYTF.

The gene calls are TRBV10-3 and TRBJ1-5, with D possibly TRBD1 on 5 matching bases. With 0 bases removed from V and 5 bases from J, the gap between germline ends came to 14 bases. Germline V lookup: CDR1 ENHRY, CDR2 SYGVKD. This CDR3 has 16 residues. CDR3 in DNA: TGTGCCATCAGTGAGTCAGGGGCAGGGTTAGATCAGCCCCAGCATTTT. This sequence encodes CAISESGAGLDQPQHF.

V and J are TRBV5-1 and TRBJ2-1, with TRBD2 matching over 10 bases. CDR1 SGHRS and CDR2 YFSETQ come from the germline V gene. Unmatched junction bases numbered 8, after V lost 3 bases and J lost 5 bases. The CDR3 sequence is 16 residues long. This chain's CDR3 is CASSSLGAGGNNEQFF. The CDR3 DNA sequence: TGCGCCAGCAGCTCCCTGGGAGCGGGAGGGAACAATGAGCAGTTCTTC.

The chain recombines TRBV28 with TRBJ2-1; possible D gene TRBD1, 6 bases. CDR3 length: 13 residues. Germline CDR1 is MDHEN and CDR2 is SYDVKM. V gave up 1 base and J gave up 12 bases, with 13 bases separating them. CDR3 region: CASSLSIGQRQFF. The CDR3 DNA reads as TGTGCCAGCAGTTTATCCATAGGACAGAGGCAGTTCTTC.

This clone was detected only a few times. This CDR3 is CAIRGAGVGNEQFF. CDR3 DNA sequence: TGTGCCATCAGGGGAGCGGGAGTGGGGAATGAGCAGTTCTTC. The chain has TRBV10-3 and TRBJ2-1; 8 positions match TRBD2. The germline CDR1 and CDR2 sequences are ENHRY and SYGVKD. The CDR3 spans 14 residues. V was clipped by 6 bases and J by 7 bases; unmatched bases: 8.

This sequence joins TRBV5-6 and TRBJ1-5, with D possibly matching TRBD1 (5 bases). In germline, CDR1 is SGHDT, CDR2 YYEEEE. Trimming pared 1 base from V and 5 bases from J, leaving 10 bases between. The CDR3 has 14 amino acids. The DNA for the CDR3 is TGTGCCAGCAGCTTGCCGGGGGGAGATCAGCCCCAGCATTTT. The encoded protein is CASSLPGGDQPQHF.

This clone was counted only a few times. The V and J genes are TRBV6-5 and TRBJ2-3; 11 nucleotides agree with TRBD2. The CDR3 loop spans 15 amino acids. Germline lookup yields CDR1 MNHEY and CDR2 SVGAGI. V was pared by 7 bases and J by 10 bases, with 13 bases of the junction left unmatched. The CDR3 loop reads CASKTGTSGASAQYF. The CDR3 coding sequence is TGTGCCAGCAAGACCGGGACTAGCGGCGCCTCTGCGCAGTATTTT.

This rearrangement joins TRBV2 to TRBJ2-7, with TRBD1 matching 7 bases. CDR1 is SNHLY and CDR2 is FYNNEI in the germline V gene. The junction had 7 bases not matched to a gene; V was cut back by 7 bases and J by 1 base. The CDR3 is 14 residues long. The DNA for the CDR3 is TGTGCCAGCATACGAAGGGGGCCTTCCTACGAGCAGTACTTC. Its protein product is CASIRRGPSYEQYF.

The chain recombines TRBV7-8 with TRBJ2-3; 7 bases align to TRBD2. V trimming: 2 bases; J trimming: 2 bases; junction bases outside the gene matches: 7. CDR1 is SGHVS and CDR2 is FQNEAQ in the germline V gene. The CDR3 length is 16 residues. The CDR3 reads CASSLREGSSTDTQYF. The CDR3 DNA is TGTGCCAGCAGCTTAAGGGAGGGTAGCTCCACAGATACGCAGTATTTT.

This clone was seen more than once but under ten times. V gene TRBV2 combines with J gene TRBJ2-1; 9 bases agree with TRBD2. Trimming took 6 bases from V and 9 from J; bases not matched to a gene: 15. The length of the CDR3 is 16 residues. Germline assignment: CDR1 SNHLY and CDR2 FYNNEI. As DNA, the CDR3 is TGTGCCAGCAGCCTCGTTGGCGGGAGGGCCGGGGGTGAGCAGTTCTTC. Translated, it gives CASSLVGGRAGGEQFF.

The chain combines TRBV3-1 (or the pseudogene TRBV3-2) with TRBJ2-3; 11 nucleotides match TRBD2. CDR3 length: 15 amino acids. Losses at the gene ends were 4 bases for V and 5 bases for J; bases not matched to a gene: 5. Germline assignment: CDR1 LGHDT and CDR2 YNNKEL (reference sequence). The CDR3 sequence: CASSPLAGGGDTQYF. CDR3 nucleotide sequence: TGTGCCAGCAGCCCCCTAGCGGGAGGAGGAGATACGCAGTATTTT.

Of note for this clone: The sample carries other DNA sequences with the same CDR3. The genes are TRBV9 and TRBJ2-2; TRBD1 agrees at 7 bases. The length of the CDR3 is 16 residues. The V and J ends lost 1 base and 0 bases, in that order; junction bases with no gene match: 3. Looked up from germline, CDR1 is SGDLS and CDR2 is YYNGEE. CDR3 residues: CASSVLGTANTGELFF. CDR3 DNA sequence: TGTGCCAGCAGCGTACTCGGGACAGCGAACACCGGGGAGCTGTTTTTT.

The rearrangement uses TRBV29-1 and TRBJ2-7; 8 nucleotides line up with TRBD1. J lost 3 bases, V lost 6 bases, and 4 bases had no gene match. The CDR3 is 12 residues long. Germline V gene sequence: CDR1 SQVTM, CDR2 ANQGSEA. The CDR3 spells CSVQGAYYEQYF. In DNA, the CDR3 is TGCAGCGTCCAGGGGGCTTACTACGAGCAGTACTTC.

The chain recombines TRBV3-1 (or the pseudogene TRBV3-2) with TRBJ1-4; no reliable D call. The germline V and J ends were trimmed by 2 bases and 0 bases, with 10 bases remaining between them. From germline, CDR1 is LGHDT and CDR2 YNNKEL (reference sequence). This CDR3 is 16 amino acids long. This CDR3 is CASSQRGSATNEKLFF. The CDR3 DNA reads TGTGCCAGCAGCCAACGAGGGTCTGCAACTAATGAAAAACTGTTTTTT.

The chain's CDR3 is CASSLFGEGTDTQYF. CDR3 DNA: TGTGCCAGCAGCCTGTTTGGGGAGGGCACAGATACGCAGTATTTT. The genes are TRBV5-5 and TRBJ2-3; a possible D gene is TRBD2 (6 bases). This CDR3 contains 15 residues. Germline V CDR1 and CDR2: SGHKS, YYEKEE (reference sequence). Deletions cut 4 bases from V and 1 base from J, with 13 bases between.

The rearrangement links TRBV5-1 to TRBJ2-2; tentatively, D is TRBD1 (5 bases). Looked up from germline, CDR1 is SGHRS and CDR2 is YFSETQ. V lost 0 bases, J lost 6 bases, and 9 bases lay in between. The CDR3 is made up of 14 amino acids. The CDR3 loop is CASSLVMGPGELFF. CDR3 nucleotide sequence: TGCGCCAGCAGCTTGGTAATGGGGCCCGGGGAGCTGTTTTTT.

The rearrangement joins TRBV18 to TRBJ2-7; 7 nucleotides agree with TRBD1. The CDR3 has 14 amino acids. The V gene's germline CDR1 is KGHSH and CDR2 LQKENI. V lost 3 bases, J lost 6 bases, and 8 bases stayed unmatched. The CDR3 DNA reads TGTGCCAGCTCACCCGGGACAGAGGGGTCCGAGCAGTACTTC. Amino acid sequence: CASSPGTEGSEQYF.